The next 27 T cell receptor beta chains were all read from a single sample in a study of long-term antiretroviral therapy in people with HIV. Run at survey level, the immunoSEQ assay was version v3.0. Assay used: immunoSEQ multiplex PCR; TCRdb lists only in-frame clones, some missing. The profile covers around 9,700 clones, with around 81% appearing a single time and 15% to 20% taken by the ten largest. The specimen was unsorted PBMCs, collected 1.8 years after starting antiretroviral therapy. These TCRs come from a man aged 35-49 years with HIV.

CDR3 in DNA: TGTGCCAGCGAAAGACTACAGGCCGGGACAGAAGTTTCCTCCTACGAGCAGTACTTC. Residues: CASERLQAGTEVSSYEQYF. This chain connects TRBV6-4 to TRBJ2-7; TRBD1 matches 7 bases. The CDR3 contains 19 residues. The V and J ends lost 8 bases and 0 bases, in that order; junction bases with no gene match: 22. The germline gives CDR1 MRHNA, CDR2 SNTAGT.

This rearrangement joins TRBV4-3 to TRBJ2-1; possible D gene TRBD1, 6 bases. Trimming cost V 6 bases and J 1 base, with 10 bases left between them. Looked up from germline, CDR1 is LGHNA and CDR2 is YSLEER. The CDR3 consists of 14 residues. The CDR3 DNA sequence: TGCGCCAGCAGACCAGGGGTTTCCTACAATGAGCAGTTCTTC. Translation: CASRPGVSYNEQFF.

This rearrangement joins TRBV30 to TRBJ1-1; D gene uncertain. The ends were cut back, 2 bases at V and 4 bases at J, with 14 bases in the middle. Germline V gives CDR1 GTSNPN, CDR2 SVGIG (reference sequence). The CDR3 runs to 14 residues. CDR3 loop: CAWSPSSLTTEAFF. The CDR3 DNA reads as TGTGCCTGGAGTCCCAGTTCTTTGACCACTGAAGCTTTCTTT.

The rearrangement joins TRBV6-4 to TRBJ2-2; TRBD1 matches 8 bases. Per the germline V gene, CDR1 is MRHNA and CDR2 is SNTAGT. J was trimmed by 8 bases and V by 6 bases; bases with no gene match: 8. The CDR3 is 14 residues long. CDR3 amino acids: CASSSTGGPGELFF. In DNA, the CDR3 is TGTGCCAGCAGCTCAACAGGGGGACCGGGGGAGCTGTTTTTT.

The CDR3 spells CASSRDRADTQYF. Here the CDR3 DNA reads TGTGCCAGTAGTAGGGACAGGGCAGATACGCAGTATTTT. The chain couples TRBV19 to TRBJ2-3; 9 nucleotides align to TRBD1. The CDR3 has 13 amino acids. Germline V gives CDR1 LNHDA, CDR2 SQIVND (reference sequence). The ends lost 4 bases at V and 4 bases at J; junction bases unmatched: 0.

The chain carries TRBV7-2 and TRBJ2-7, with D unresolved. CDR3 size: 12 residues. V was trimmed by 0 bases and J by 6 bases, leaving 6 bases between them. From germline, CDR1 is SGHTA and CDR2 FQGNSA. DNA for the CDR3: TGTGCCAGCAGCTTAGCGAGGCCCGAGCAGTACTTC. Its translation is CASSLARPEQYF.

There are a few counts of this clone. The J gene is TRBJ2-7, the V gene TRBV28; the match to TRBD2 covers 7 bases. V was clipped by 7 bases and J by 4 bases; unmatched bases: 7. The CDR3 has 13 residues. Germline CDR1 MDHEN, CDR2 SYDVKM. CDR3 nucleotide sequence: TGTGCCAGCACCCTGGCGGGAGAGTACGAGCAGTACTTC. Protein product: CASTLAGEYEQYF. The full variable domain, its missing parts supplied by reference TRBV28 and TRBJ2-7, is DVKVTQSSRYLVKRTGEKVFLECVQDMDHENMFWYRQDPGLGLRLIYFSYDVKMKEKGDIPEGYSVSREKKERFSLILESASTNQTSMYLCASTLAGEYEQYFGPGTRLTVT.

This chain links TRBV25-1 with TRBJ2-3; D is undetermined. The CDR3 consists of 14 residues. The V gene lost 1 base and the J gene lost 2 bases, with 7 bases spanning the gap. Germline CDR1 and CDR2: MGHDK and SYGVNS. The CDR3 spells CASSEFSLTDTQYF. The CDR3 coding sequence is TGTGCCAGCAGTGAATTTTCCCTCACAGATACGCAGTATTTT. Full variable domain (missing parts from reference TRBV25-1 and TRBJ2-3): EADIYQTPRYLVIGTGKKITLECSQTMGHDKMYWYQQDPGMELHLIHYSYGVNSTEKGDLSSESTVSRIRTEHFPLTLESARPSHTSQYLCASSEFSLTDTQYFGPGTRLTVL.

The gene calls are TRBV6-1 and TRBJ2-3; D unclear. V lost 4 bases, J lost 2 bases, and 19 bases lay in between. The CDR3 has 17 residues. Germline CDR1 MNHNS, CDR2 SASEGT. The DNA for the CDR3 is TGTGCCAGCAGTGCCTCCCCGTCTGGCGAGAACACAGATACGCAGTATTTT. Encoded protein: CASSASPSGENTDTQYF.

V usage is TRBV7-2 and J usage is TRBJ2-7, with TRBD1 identical over 7 bases. The germline gives CDR1 SGHTA, CDR2 FQGNSA. The CDR3 has 15 residues. After removal of 3 bases from V and 3 bases from J, the junction contained 8 bases not matched to a gene. The CDR3 protein is CASSLGRDSFYEQYF. CDR3 coding DNA: TGTGCCAGCAGCTTGGGCCGGGACAGCTTCTACGAGCAGTACTTC.

The chain has TRBV6-6 and TRBJ1-5; D is unclear. CDR1 is MNHNY, CDR2 SVGAGI, per germline (reference sequence). Trimming stripped 7 bases from V and 0 bases from J, with 10 bases between. The CDR3 has 14 residues. CDR3 amino acids: CASIGSHSNQPQHF. The CDR3 DNA sequence: TGTGCCAGCATCGGGAGTCATAGCAATCAGCCCCAGCATTTT.

V is TRBV10-3 and J is TRBJ2-7; D perhaps matches TRBD2 (5 bases). Deletions cut 7 bases from V and 1 base from J, with 11 bases between. The CDR3 consists of 13 residues. The germline gives CDR1 ENHRY, CDR2 SYGVKD. In DNA form, the CDR3 reads TGTGCCATCACTGCGGGCTCATCCTACGAGCAGTACTTC. Translating gives CAITAGSSYEQYF.

This chain links TRBV27 with TRBJ2-5, with D tentatively TRBD2 (7 bases). The CDR3 covers 19 residues. Germline-derived CDR1 and CDR2 are MNHEY and SMNVEV (reference sequence). V lost 1 base and J 5 bases, leaving 26 bases between the germline ends. The CDR3 loop is CASSLWGLEGGVPGETQYF. CDR3 bases: TGTGCCAGCAGTTTATGGGGGCTGGAGGGAGGGGTACCGGGGGAGACCCAGTACTTC.

V gene TRBV7-9 combines with J gene TRBJ2-7, with TRBD1 identical over 8 bases. CDR1 is SEHNR and CDR2 is FQNEAQ in the germline V gene (reference sequence). The CDR3 is 14 amino acids. The V gene end was trimmed by 2 bases and the J gene end by 2 bases; junction bases not matched to a gene: 2. DNA for the CDR3: TGTGCCAGCAGCTTAAGGACAGGGCCCTACGAGCAGTACTTC. Translating gives CASSLRTGPYEQYF.

The V gene is TRBV7-2, the J gene TRBJ2-7; possibly TRBD1 or TRBD2 for D (5 bases each). V gave up 5 bases and J gave up 5 bases, with 16 bases separating them. Germline V gene lookup returns CDR1 SGHTA and CDR2 FQGNSA. This CDR3 spans 14 amino acids. The CDR3 is CASSLPGPGNEQYF. The CDR3 DNA sequence: TGTGCCAGCAGCCTACCGGGACCGGGTAACGAGCAGTACTTC.

This chain uses TRBV2 with TRBJ1-5, with D possibly matching TRBD1 (6 bases). Trimming pared 0 bases from V and 7 bases from J, leaving 16 bases between. In germline, CDR1 is SNHLY, CDR2 FYNNEI. The length of the CDR3 is 16 residues. Here the CDR3 DNA reads TGTGCCAGCAGTGAAGCGTCGGGGGGCGCAGGACAGCCCCAGCATTTT. Translated, it gives CASSEASGGAGQPQHF.

This clone was counted a single time. V is TRBV7-6 and J is TRBJ2-5, with a tentative D call TRBD2 (5 bases). V dropped 5 bases and J dropped 1 base, with 17 bases sitting between them. Germline-derived CDR1 and CDR2 are SGHVS and FNYEAQ. This CDR3 contains 16 residues. CDR3 in amino acids: CASSPLLLVTQETQYF. The CDR3 DNA follows: TGTGCCAGCAGCCCGCTCTTACTAGTCACCCAAGAGACCCAGTACTTC.

V gene TRBV28 combines with J gene TRBJ2-7; 16 positions agree with TRBD2. The V and J ends lost 5 bases and 2 bases, in that order; junction bases with no gene match: 9. The CDR3 loop spans 18 amino acids. In germline, CDR1 is MDHEN, CDR2 SYDVKM. Here the CDR3 DNA reads TGTGCCAGCAGTCTCCCGGGACTAGCGGGAGGGCAGGCCTACGAGCAGTACTTC. This gives the protein CASSLPGLAGGQAYEQYF.

By sample fraction, this clone is medium-sized (0.01 to 0.1%). Other DNA sequences in this specimen translate into the identical CDR3. The chain employs TRBV4-3 and TRBJ2-3, with D unclear. The CDR3 runs 14 residues. Germline V gene data show CDR1 as LGHNA and CDR2 as YSLEER. Trimming stripped 0 bases from V and 2 bases from J, with 6 bases between. CDR3 loop: CASSQDRSTDTQYF. CDR3 DNA sequence: TGCGCCAGCAGCCAAGACCGGTCCACAGATACGCAGTATTTT.

The chain links TRBV30 to TRBJ1-3; D perhaps matches TRBD1 (6 bases). Germline values: CDR1 GTSNPN, CDR2 SVGIG (reference sequence). The CDR3 has 21 residues. V lost 3 bases and J 0 bases, leaving 30 bases between the germline ends. The CDR3 sequence: CAWSTQGTIVPQGTSGNTIYF. The CDR3 coding sequence is TGTGCCTGGAGCACCCAGGGGACGATAGTACCGCAGGGCACCTCTGGAAACACCATATATTTT.

The V gene is TRBV9, the J gene TRBJ2-7; 7 bases agree with TRBD2. This CDR3 has 15 residues. CDR1 SGDLS and CDR2 YYNGEE come from the germline V gene. Trimming took 0 bases from V and 0 from J; bases not matched to a gene: 3. In DNA, the CDR3 is TGTGCCAGCAGCGTAGACCTAGCGGCCTCCTACGAGCAGTACTTC. Translation gives CASSVDLAASYEQYF.

This chain connects TRBV15 to TRBJ1-1; a possible D gene is TRBD1 (5 bases). Trimming stripped 0 bases from V and 8 bases from J, with 16 bases between. The CDR3 spans 15 residues. In germline, CDR1 is LNHNV, CDR2 YYDKDF (reference sequence). The CDR3 is CATSRDRGTLFEAFF. The CDR3 DNA sequence: TGTGCCACCAGCAGAGATCGAGGGACCTTGTTCGAAGCTTTCTTT.

V gene TRBV2 combines with J gene TRBJ2-7; D unclear. There are 12 residues in the CDR3. Between the trimmed V and J ends, which lost 8 bases and 0 bases, there was a span of 8 bases. CDR1 SNHLY and CDR2 FYNNEI come from the germline V gene. In nucleotides, the CDR3 is TGTGCCAGCTCCGTAGGCTCCTACGAGCAGTACTTC. Protein sequence: CASSVGSYEQYF.

The genes are TRBV19 and TRBJ2-1; 12 bases fit TRBD1. Germline CDR1 reads LNHDA; CDR2 reads SQIVND (reference sequence). The V and J ends lost 7 bases and 9 bases, in that order; junction bases with no gene match: 13. This CDR3 is built from 16 residues. CDR3 nucleotides: TGTGCCAGTAATCGGGCCGGGACAGGGGGCTTCGGTGAGCAGTTCTTC. It specifies CASNRAGTGGFGEQFF. The complete variable domain, with remaining parts taken from reference TRBV19 and TRBJ2-1, reads DGGITQSPKYLFRKEGQNVTLSCEQNLNHDAMYWYRQDPGQGLRLIYYSQIVNDFQKGDIAEGYSVSREKKESFPLTVTSAQKNPTAFYLCASNRAGTGGFGEQFFGPGTRLTVL.

The chain uses TRBV7-2 and TRBJ2-3; D may be TRBD2 (6 bases). Germline CDR1 is SGHTA and CDR2 is FQGNSA. The CDR3 consists of 14 residues. Trimming took 3 bases from V and 5 from J, leaving 12 bases between them. The CDR3 bases are TGTGCCAGCAGCTTTGGGGGGACCAGAGATACGCAGTATTTT. It translates to CASSFGGTRDTQYF.

The chain combines TRBV7-9 with TRBJ2-7; 10 bases are a match to TRBD2. This CDR3 region has 15 residues. Per the germline V gene, CDR1 is SEHNR and CDR2 is FQNEAQ (reference sequence). V lost 3 bases to trimming and J lost 12 bases; unmatched junction nucleotides: 14. The CDR3, as DNA: TGTGCCAGCAGCTTTAGAGCGGGAGGGATTTTTCTCACGTACTTC. This gives the protein CASSFRAGGIFLTYF.

The rearrangement uses TRBV19 and TRBJ2-7, with D uncertain. V lost 4 bases and J lost 3, with 10 bases in between. Germline loops: CDR1 LNHDA, CDR2 SQIVND (reference sequence). The CDR3 runs to 13 residues. This CDR3 reads CASSKERYYEQYF. The CDR3 bases are TGTGCCAGTAGTAAAGAAAGATACTACGAGCAGTACTTC.